These T cell receptor beta chains were read from a single sample in a study of cytomegalovirus exposure and HLA in healthy donors. Method: immunoSEQ multiplex PCR; TCRdb's copy keeps in-frame clones and lacks some. The sample has some 150,000 clones; approximately 80% are singletons. The sequencing sample was made of PBMCs. The receptors come from a young man in good health and CMV-seropositive. CDR3s include the opening cysteine and the closing phenylalanine or tryptophan. D genes are given only for firm matches. Size is stated for part of the rows, as once, few or many counts, or as a class when the clone is expanded.

cdr3_nt	cdr3_aa	j_call	clone_size	d_call	v_call
TGTGCCAGCAGCTTGGCAGGGCTAGCGGCTGGGGCCAACGTCCTGACTTTC	CASSLAGLAAGANVLTF	TRBJ2-6	-	TRBD2	TRBV5-4
TGTGCCAGCAGTTACTTACTAGCGGGAGGCACAGATACGCAGTATTTT	CASSYLLAGGTDTQYF	TRBJ2-3	-	TRBD2	TRBV6-5
TGTGCCAGCAGCTTAGACAGATACACCGGGGAGCTGTTTTTT	CASSLDRYTGELFF	TRBJ2-2	-	-	TRBV7-3
TGTGCCAGCAGCAACGTTTATGGGAACAGGGCACGCAATTCACCCCTCCACTTT	CASSNVYGNRARNSPLHF	TRBJ1-6	once	-	TRBV21-1
TGTGCCAGTCACCTAACAGGGGCAGGAGAGAACACTGAAGCTTTCTTT	CASHLTGAGENTEAFF	TRBJ1-1	-	TRBD1	TRBV19
TGTGCCAGCTCACCGGGCCGGGCAGGGAAGTACTTC	CASSPGRAGKYF	TRBJ2-7	once	-	TRBV18
TGTGCCTGGAGTGTTCCGTACAGGGGGCTAGGAAAACTGTTTTTT	CAWSVPYRGLGKLFF	TRBJ1-4	-	TRBD1	TRBV30
TGCGCCAGCAGCCCCGAACAGGGTAGAAGAAACACCATATATTTT	CASSPEQGRRNTIYF	TRBJ1-3	-	-	TRBV4-1
TGTGCCAGCAGTTACTCATTGGGACACACTAACTATGGCTACACCTTC	CASSYSLGHTNYGYTF	TRBJ1-2	-	-	TRBV6-5
TGTGCCAGCAGCTTAACGGGGACAGGTATTTTTATGAACACTGAAGCTTTCTTT	CASSLTGTGIFMNTEAFF	TRBJ1-1	-	TRBD1	TRBV7-3
TGTGCCAGCAGTTACGGAGGGGAACTTTTCCACGAGCAGTACTTC	CASSYGGELFHEQYF	TRBJ2-7	-	-	TRBV6-6
TGCGCCAGCAGCTTGGGAGGGGGGGCGGATGGCTACACCTTC	CASSLGGGADGYTF	TRBJ1-2	-	-	TRBV5-1
TGTGCCAGTAGTAGAGCTTGGGACAGGGCCCTCTACGAGCAGTACTTC	CASSRAWDRALYEQYF	TRBJ2-7	-	TRBD1	TRBV19
TGTGCCATCAGTGAGTCGGGCGACAGGGTCCGAACCGAGGGGCAGTACTTC	CAISESGDRVRTEGQYF	TRBJ2-7	-	TRBD1	TRBV10-3
TGTGCCAGCAGCTTCTGGACTAGCTACGAGCAGTACTTC	CASSFWTSYEQYF	TRBJ2-7	-	TRBD2	TRBV7-9
TGCGCCAGCAGCATATCGACAGGGGCGGGAAACACCATATATTTT	CASSISTGAGNTIYF	TRBJ1-3	-	TRBD1	TRBV5-1
TGCGCCAGCAGCCAATTTTACCGCGGCAGGGGGGCGGGTGGAAACACCATATATTTT	CASSQFYRGRGAGGNTIYF	TRBJ1-3	-	TRBD1	TRBV4-3
TGTGCCAGCAGTTACTCGGAGGTCTATGGCTACACCTTC	CASSYSEVYGYTF	TRBJ1-2	medium-sized	-	TRBV6-5
TGTGCCAGCACCTTGGGACAATACTATGGCTACACCTTC	CASTLGQYYGYTF	TRBJ1-2	-	-	TRBV2
TGTGCCAGCAGCGCGGGACAGCTGAGGGAGACCCAGTACTTC	CASSAGQLRETQYF	TRBJ2-5	-	TRBD1	TRBV9
TGTGCCAGCAGTTACGATCCAGGTTCTGGAAACACCATATATTTT	CASSYDPGSGNTIYF	TRBJ1-3	-	-	TRBV6-6
TGCAGCGTTTCCCAGGGGGGTGCTGGTGAGCAGTTCTTC	CSVSQGGAGEQFF	TRBJ2-1	-	-	TRBV29-1
TGTGCCTGGAGTGTATCCGTTCACGAGCAGTACTTC	CAWSVSVHEQYF	TRBJ2-7	-	-	TRBV30
TGTGCCAGTAGTGAGGGACAGAGCAATCAGCCCCAGCATTTT	CASSEGQSNQPQHF	TRBJ1-5	-	TRBD1	TRBV19
TGTGCCAGCAGCTTGGAGGGACAGGGGGTCGACGAGCAGTACTTC	CASSLEGQGVDEQYF	TRBJ2-7	-	TRBD1	TRBV5-6